These T cell receptor beta chains were read from a single sample in a study of vaccination and CD4 T cells after COVID-19. TCRdb reanalysed the PCR reads using MiXCR and keeps one entry per CDR3 protein. Counted here are about 6,500 distinct CDR3 sequences, roughly a sixth occurring once; the ten biggest clones make up roughly 20%. Antigen specificity for these receptors is unknown. Sequencing input: CD4+ T cells from blood, cultured in vitro. Receptors originate from a human donor who had recovered from COVID-19. CDR3s include the opening cysteine and the closing phenylalanine or tryptophan. Clone size is stated in some rows and not others, as once, few, many or a class when expanded.

V gene	clone size	J gene	CDR3 protein
TRBV27	medium-sized	TRBJ2-3	CASSATTGRGDTQYF
TRBV4-1	.	TRBJ2-7	CASSLPRGKQYF
TRBV20-1	medium-sized	TRBJ1-3	CSALPDSVGNTIYF
TRBV2	.	TRBJ2-1	CASRAGTSGYNEQFF
TRBV6-1	.	TRBJ2-7	CASSEFGEQYF
TRBV10-3	few	TRBJ1-6	CAISEVRNSPLHF
TRBV7-9	few	TRBJ1-5	CASSLMSGNQPQHF
TRBV5-1	.	TRBJ2-7	CASSFGTSGGIPYEQYF
TRBV7-9	medium-sized	TRBJ1-2	CASSFDRGNYGYTF
TRBV6-4	.	TRBJ1-3	CASSDYRTGGTGNTIYF
TRBV2	.	TRBJ2-3	CASSELAGPDTQYF
TRBV12-3/TRBV12-4	few	TRBJ2-5	CASRHDGAGETQYF
TRBV2	.	TRBJ1-3	CASSEPRLGNTIYF
TRBV18	.	TRBJ2-7	CASSPFPPEQYF
TRBV4-3	few	TRBJ1-4	CASSQFSTGDNEKLFF
TRBV28	.	TRBJ2-7	CASSSPSAGSSYYEQYF
TRBV6-1	.	TRBJ2-5	CASRQGNYQETQYF
TRBV6-1	few	TRBJ1-6	CASSGRGTDESPLHF
TRBV20-1	few	TRBJ2-5	CSARGQGAEETQYF
TRBV4-1	.	TRBJ1-6	CASSQVTIYNSPLHF
TRBV5-8	few	TRBJ1-6	CASSLYWGDRVGSPLHF
TRBV20-1	.	TRBJ2-7	CSARGQGAVEQYF
TRBV7-9	.	TRBJ2-3	CASSSRLSSTDTQYF
TRBV20-1	medium-sized	TRBJ1-6	CSASPIGSRGATSPLHF
TRBV6-1	few	TRBJ2-7	CASRRQGVGEQYF
TRBV6-4	medium-sized	TRBJ2-3	CASSVITDTQYF
TRBV27	medium-sized	TRBJ2-4	CASSPRNRVVKNIQYF
TRBV18	few	TRBJ2-5	CASSPIAASDVQYF
TRBV19	medium-sized	TRBJ1-4	CASSSPGGSDEKLFF
TRBV4-1	.	TRBJ2-1	CASSRGGSSYNEQFF
TRBV2	.	TRBJ1-3	CASSVNPYSGNTIYF
TRBV19	medium-sized	TRBJ2-3	CASSHHGVAGGLARDTQYF
TRBV20-1	.	TRBJ2-7	CSARDNGQLFSYEQYF
TRBV7-9	.	TRBJ2-7	CASSLAAQPHEQYF
TRBV6-1	medium-sized	TRBJ1-6	CASSRTQGPYNSPLHF
TRBV6-2/TRBV6-3	.	TRBJ2-2	CASRPTGSTGELFF
TRBV7-4	.	TRBJ2-7	CASSLYRTSAGYEQYF
TRBV6-1	medium-sized	TRBJ1-1	CASSEVRGALGNEAFF
TRBV20-1	medium-sized	TRBJ1-1	CSAREGAGNTEAFF
TRBV28	few	TRBJ2-7	CASSLIRPGQLGEQYF
TRBV20-1	.	TRBJ2-5	CSAGGLTGGQETQYF
TRBV19	.	TRBJ2-2	CASSIGSGGTGELFF
TRBV6-5	few	TRBJ1-5	CASSFGEGVDQPQHF
TRBV6-5	.	TRBJ1-5	CASSYSNGLDQPQHF
TRBV28	few	TRBJ1-2	CASSPSGRADYGYTF
TRBV20-1	few	TRBJ2-3	CSARGRGTDTQYF
TRBV19	few	TRBJ1-1	CASSTRQGGTEAFF
TRBV24-1	few	TRBJ2-7	CATSDPTSGDYEQYF
TRBV28	.	TRBJ2-5	CAIQELAGGPGKTQYF
TRBV20-1	medium-sized	TRBJ2-3	CSARAGGYTDTQYF